A selection of T cell receptor beta chains follows, all from one sample in a study of vaccination and CD4 T cells after COVID-19. Their recognized antigens are unknown. TCRdb analysed the PCR reads with MiXCR anew, one entry per CDR3 protein. The sample lists over 15,000 distinct CDR3 sequences, roughly 60% occurring once. Sequences were obtained from CD4+ T cells from blood, cultured in vitro. The receptors were gathered from a human donor who had recovered from COVID-19. CDR3s include the opening cysteine and the closing phenylalanine or tryptophan. The order of the fields is V gene, J gene, D gene, clone size, CDR3 DNA, CDR3 protein. A D gene is named only where the DNA matches it firmly. Clone size is given for some rows only: seen once, a few or many times, or a class if the clone is expanded.

>TRBV6-1|TRBJ1-5|NA|NA
TGTGCCAGCAGTCCCGTGGGGGGGCTGAGCAATCAGCCCCAGCATTTT
CASSPVGGLSNQPQHF
>TRBV20-1|TRBJ2-2|NA|few
TGCAGTGCTCCTGGGCAGGGAGGCACCGGGGAGCTGTTTTTT
CSAPGQGGTGELFF
>TRBV6-2/TRBV6-3|TRBJ1-5|NA|few
TGTGCCAGCAGTTACTTTACCGATCAGCCCCAGCATTTT
CASSYFTDQPQHF
>TRBV6-5|TRBJ1-1|NA|few
TGTGCCAGCAGTTACTCTAGGGGGGGCGGGAACACTGAAGCTTTCTTT
CASSYSRGGGNTEAFF
>TRBV7-9|TRBJ1-2|NA|few
TGTGCCAGCAGCTTGCTTTATGGCTACACCTTC
CASSLLYGYTF
>TRBV7-3|TRBJ2-7|NA|NA
TGTGCCAGCAGCTTAACCGGACAGACTTCCTACGAGCAGTACTTC
CASSLTGQTSYEQYF
>TRBV10-3|TRBJ2-2|NA|NA
TGTGCCATCCGACCGGCCCTGAACACCGGGGAGCTGTTTTTT
CAIRPALNTGELFF
>TRBV24-1|TRBJ1-5|NA|NA
TGTGCCACCAGTGATTCCCACGGGGGGCTTCAGCCCCAGCATTTT
CATSDSHGGLQPQHF
>TRBV30|TRBJ1-6|TRBD1|NA
TGTGCCTGGAGTGTACACGGAACCACAGGGGGAGGATCACCCCTCCACTTT
CAWSVHGTTGGGSPLHF
>TRBV12-3/TRBV12-4|TRBJ1-1|NA|NA
TGTGCCAGCAGTTTAGGGGTGAACACTGAAGCTTTCTTT
CASSLGVNTEAFF